Following are 6 T cell receptor beta chains from one sample sequenced in a study of blood T cells in healthy people across ages. Sample-barcoded 5' priming and a J-beta primer mix drove a second PCR of 7 to 11 cycles. TCRdb re-derived calls from the 5' RACE reads in MiXCR, one entry per CDR3 protein. Here the sample spans approximately 800,000 distinct CDR3 sequences, roughly 40% being singletons. Sequencing was done on a sample of blood. These receptors were collected from a man younger than 30 in good health.

In its sample, this clonotype was seen a few times. CDR3 coding DNA: TGTGCCAGCAGCAGGAATGCGGATAGCAATCAGCCCCAGCATTTT. Encoded protein: CASSRNADSNQPQHF. V gene TRBV7-2 combines with J gene TRBJ1-5; D is undetermined. Trimming shortened V by 5 bases and J by 0 bases, and 11 bases separated the two germline ends. This CDR3 region has 15 residues. The V gene's germline CDR1 is SGHTA and CDR2 FQGNSA. Variable domain in full (rest from reference TRBV7-2 and TRBJ1-5): GAGVSQSPSNKVTEKGKDVELRCDPISGHTALYWYRQSLGQGLEFLIYFQGNSAPDKSGLPSDRFSAERTGGSVSTLTIQRTQQEDSAVYLCASSRNADSNQPQHFGDGTRLSIL.

The V gene is TRBV6-1, the J gene TRBJ2-3; D possibly corresponds to TRBD1 (6 bases). The germline gives CDR1 MNHNS, CDR2 SASEGT. V shed 6 bases and J shed 3 bases, with 22 bases lying between them. The CDR3 is made up of 17 amino acids. The CDR3 reads CASRPERGSLSTDTQYF. The CDR3 coding sequence is TGTGCCAGCAGGCCCGAGAGGGGGAGTTTAAGTACAGATACGCAGTATTTT.

The V call is TRBV29-1, the J call TRBJ2-1; 9 bases match TRBD1. The CDR3 has 14 amino acids. Germline-derived CDR1 and CDR2 are SQVTM and ANQGSEA. The CDR3 is CSGRAGTGSNEQFF. In DNA, the CDR3 is TGCAGTGGGAGGGCCGGGACAGGGTCGAATGAGCAGTTCTTC.

This clonotype was picked up one time. The V call is TRBV25-1, the J call TRBJ2-1; D is uncertain. V dropped 2 bases and J dropped 13 bases, with 15 bases sitting between them. Germline CDR1 and CDR2: MGHDK and SYGVNS. The CDR3 has 13 residues. The DNA for the CDR3 is TGTGCCAGCAGTGAACACCCGGTAAACATTCAGTTCTTC. The encoded protein is CASSEHPVNIQFF. Complete variable domain (other parts from reference TRBV25-1 and TRBJ2-1): EADIYQTPRYLVIGTGKKITLECSQTMGHDKMYWYQQDPGMELHLIHYSYGVNSTEKGDLSSESTVSRIRTEHFPLTLESARPSHTSQYLCASSEHPVNIQFFGPGTRLTVL.

Many counts were recorded for this clonotype. The chain couples TRBV10-3 to TRBJ2-7; D may be TRBD1 (6 bases). This CDR3 contains 15 residues. From germline, CDR1 is ENHRY and CDR2 SYGVKD. Trimming stripped 4 bases from V and 0 bases from J, with 13 bases between. In DNA form, the CDR3 reads TGTGCCATCAGTGCCTCGGGACAAAACTCCTACGAGCAGTACTTC. It is translated as CAISASGQNSYEQYF.

V and J are TRBV7-2 and TRBJ1-1; D gene ambiguous. CDR3 length: 13 amino acids. V was clipped by 9 bases and J by 1 base, with 12 bases between them. Germline values: CDR1 SGHTA, CDR2 FQGNSA. CDR3 nucleotides: TGTGCCAGTGGCCCCACAACGAACACTGAAGCTTTCTTT. Encoded protein: CASGPTTNTEAFF.